This T cell receptor beta chain was identified in a study of blood T cell repertoires in COVID-19. Background on the study: Material from acute and convalescent COVID-19 was sourced from the United States, Italy and Spain. T cells, B-cell-depleted T cells, or PBMCs provided the cDNA or gDNA that served as material.

Under the authors' procedure: Reference gene primer amplification in the assay estimated nucleated cell counts. This table comes from immunoSEQ multiplex PCR, and its TCRdb copy is limited to in-frame clones, with some not included. Clone size and the V and J calls come from that table; the DNA yielded D and trimming. The data show roughly 200,000 clones, with around four fifths seen just once and approximately 8.6% held by the top ten. Trimming cost V 4 bases and J 4 bases; bases outside gene matches: 15. The CDR3 extends over 18 amino acids. The V gene's germline CDR1 is SGHNT and CDR2 YENEEA. Sequencing was carried out using peripheral blood. The sequence was collected from a man in his forties with active or convalescent COVID-19. This rearrangement joins TRBV11-3 to TRBJ2-5, with TRBD2 matching over 10 bases. As DNA, the CDR3 is TGTGCCAGCAGCTCCAGACGACTAGAGCGGGGGGGCTCAGAGACCCAGTACTTC. This gives the protein CASSSRRLERGGSETQYF. The full variable domain, rest sourced from reference TRBV11-3 and TRBJ2-5, is EAGVVQSPRYKIIEKKQPVAFWCNPISGHNTLYWYLQNLGQGPELLIRYENEEAVDDSQLPKDRFSAERLKGVDSTLKIQPAELGDSAVYLCASSSRRLERGGSETQYFGPGTRLLVL.